This entry features one TCR beta chain sequence. What it recognizes is unknown. These data originate in a study of T cell responses to AZD1222 COVID-19 vaccine. Findings and limits, study-wide: The donor group comprised mostly white British people and more females; the analysis possibly underestimated clonal diversity.

TCRdb keeps only in-frame clones here, not all; method: immunoSEQ multiplex PCR. In the table there are 110,000 to 150,000 clones, 92% of which are singletons. With 0 bases removed from V and 9 bases from J, the gap between germline ends came to 13 bases. CDR1 and CDR2 from the germline V gene are SGHRS and YFSETQ. The CDR3 covers 14 residues. The V and J genes are TRBV5-1 and TRBJ2-4, with D possibly being TRBD1 or TRBD2 (5 bases each). The source of this sequence is an adult who received the AZD1222 COVID-19 vaccine. This specimen was peripheral blood, taken 28 days after the second AZD1222 dose. CDR3 nucleotides: TGCGCCAGCAGCTTGGTATCTGGGGGTGGCATTCAGTACTTC. This codes for CASSLVSGGGIQYF. The full variable domain, in which reference TRBV5-1 and TRBJ2-4 provide the parts outside the CDR3, is KAGVTQTPRYLIKTRGQQVTLSCSPISGHRSVSWYQQTPGQGLQFLFEYFSETQRNKGNFPGRFSGRQFSNSRSEMNVSTLELGDSALYLCASSLVSGGGIQYFGAGTRLSVL.